The rows below give T cell receptor beta chains drawn from one sample of a study of identical twins. TCRdb re-called the 5' RACE reads with MiXCR, one entry per CDR3 protein. The sample records about 1.7 million distinct CDR3 sequences, around a third being singletons. The sequencing sample was made of cord blood. The receptors originated from a newborn girl in good health. Both conserved end residues are trimmed from each CDR3.

V gene	J gene	CDR3 protein
TRBV27	TRBJ1-2	ASSPNRDNYGYT
TRBV2	TRBJ2-5	ASRVTGGETQY
TRBV6-1	TRBJ2-1	ASILDRGGNERF
TRBV29-1	TRBJ1-1	SVLKDWTAKNTEAF
TRBV24-1	TRBJ2-3	ATSDWGREQADTQY
TRBV3-1	TRBJ2-3	ASSPHQRIDTQY
TRBV20-1	TRBJ2-7	SAREASYYEQY
TRBV15	TRBJ1-2	ATSRDLTGGGYGYT
TRBV5-1	TRBJ2-1	ASSGRGLAGSYNEQF
TRBV4-1	TRBJ2-7	ASSQGHSKGLEQY
TRBV27	TRBJ2-3	ASRRTSGTPDTQY
TRBV4-1	TRBJ2-1	ASSLGQGGDNEQF
TRBV20-1	TRBJ2-3	SGGGPGDTQY
TRBV20-1	TRBJ2-3	SASPRGFTDTQY
TRBV29-1	TRBJ2-5	SVERTDQETQY
TRBV4-1	TRBJ2-5	ASSQEDLGVRGTQY
TRBV5-5	TRBJ1-2	ASSPLGAEGYT
TRBV10-1	TRBJ2-3	ASSRRTSADTQY
TRBV28	TRBJ2-1	ASRTGTSFSGEQF
TRBV12-5	TRBJ2-1	ASGLRDRENEQF
TRBV28	TRBJ1-1	ASSPAAGGEAF
TRBV5-1	TRBJ2-5	ASSLGLSMETQY
TRBV10-3	TRBJ2-7	AIRTSGASYEQY
TRBV28	TRBJ1-4	ASSGAADEKLF
TRBV21-1	TRBJ2-4	ASSRAPPGLAGEEQY
TRBV11-2	TRBJ2-1	ASSLWREVYNEQF
TRBV27	TRBJ2-3	ASSLALLAGATDTQY
TRBV20-1	TRBJ2-1	SAILATEQF
TRBV5-1	TRBJ1-2	ASSFTSGTGGGYT
TRBV25-1	TRBJ1-2	ASSYKANYGYT
TRBV6-5	NA	ASRAGWHENEQY
TRBV9	TRBJ2-4	ASSVRDSPSGAPSTQY
TRBV9	TRBJ2-5	ASSVGLAQSQETQY
TRBV7-9	NA	ASSSGAVPYEQY
TRBV7-8	TRBJ2-3	ASSRDSFTTDTQY
TRBV20-1	TRBJ1-2	SATGGAEGYT
TRBV5-1	TRBJ2-7	ASSLEDRILYEQY
TRBV20-1	TRBJ1-1	RRLRTRADTEAF
TRBV24-1	TRBJ1-2	ATSDLRVGRYT
TRBV27	TRBJ1-2	ASSLEGANGYT
TRBV19	TRBJ2-7	AAGFGSEQY
TRBV12-3/TRBV12-4	TRBJ2-7	ASSLFPGGTYEQY
TRBV20-1	NA	SASVIGERNEQY
TRBV5-1	TRBJ1-5	ASSFDTGIQPQH
TRBV20-1	TRBJ2-4	SATRQGTKNIQY
TRBV7-2	TRBJ2-1	ASSLVSYDEQF
TRBV5-1	TRBJ2-1	ASTRQGDRNEQF
TRBV28	TRBJ1-2	ASNLWGQGGYT
TRBV10-3	TRBJ1-2	AISEDNYYGYT
TRBV5-1	NA	ASSLLAGADNEQY
TRBV5-5	NA	ASSSWTGGLKNIQY
TRBV9	TRBJ2-2	ASSVVPEGSGELF
TRBV27	TRBJ2-3	ASSLPELAGTDTQY
TRBV14	TRBJ1-2	ASSRDRRYGYT
TRBV20-1	TRBJ2-5	SAVNRDRGQETQY
TRBV6-2/TRBV6-3	TRBJ1-1	ASSPQPGGTEAF
TRBV2	TRBJ2-1	ATNGDLGNEQF
TRBV6-5	TRBJ2-3	ASSYSMTSGRTDTQY